The clone carrying this T cell receptor (beta chain) was observed once. This sample is drawn from a study of blood T cell repertoires in COVID-19. Method: immunoSEQ multiplex PCR; TCRdb's copy keeps in-frame clones and lacks some. The data show fewer than 300,000 clones, 75% to 90% seen once. What was sequenced was PBMCs or T cells enriched from blood (not recorded which). The sequence was collected from a man in his forties or fifties who had recovered from COVID-19.

CDR3 coding DNA: TGTGCCAGCAGTTTATCGACAGGGGGGTCTAGCGGCTACGAGCAGTACTTC. This codes for CASSLSTGGSSGYEQYF. The chain recombines TRBV28 with TRBJ2-7; 9 bases agree with TRBD1. The CDR3 contains 17 residues. The V and J ends lost 1 base and 3 bases, in that order; junction bases with no gene match: 10. Per the germline V gene, CDR1 is MDHEN and CDR2 is SYDVKM.